What follows are 10 T cell receptor beta chains derived from one specimen sequenced in a study of cytomegalovirus exposure and HLA in healthy donors. Researchers ran the PCR with 60 Vbeta and 13 Jbeta primers. Profiled with immunoSEQ multiplex PCR; TCRdb holds only in-frame clones, not every one. In the table there are more than 95,000 clones, approximately 12% of which are singletons. Specimen: PBMCs. These TCRs come from a middle-aged man in good health and CMV-seropositive.

This clone was recorded a few times. The V gene is TRBV6-6, the J gene TRBJ2-5; 8 bases agree with TRBD2. Germline V gene data show CDR1 as MNHNY and CDR2 as SVGAGI (reference sequence). Losses at the gene ends were 0 bases for V and 4 bases for J; bases not matched to a gene: 4. This CDR3 contains 15 residues. In DNA form, the CDR3 reads TGTGCCAGCAGTTACTCGGGACTAGATATAGAGACCCAGTACTTC. It codes for CASSYSGLDIETQYF.

This clone was seen a handful of times. The chain employs TRBV19 and TRBJ2-3; 9 nucleotides align to TRBD1. V lost 4 bases to trimming and J lost 4 bases; unmatched junction nucleotides: 3. CDR1 is LNHDA and CDR2 is SQIVND in the germline V gene (reference sequence). This CDR3 region has 14 residues. The CDR3 DNA reads as TGTGCCAGTAGTACTCGACAGGGGGCAGATACGCAGTATTTT. The encoded protein is CASSTRQGADTQYF.

This chain connects TRBV5-1 to TRBJ2-1; 10 bases line up with TRBD2. Trimming took 3 bases from V and 9 from J; bases not matched to a gene: 24. The germline V gene encodes CDR1 SGHRS and CDR2 YFSETQ. This CDR3 has 20 residues. The CDR3 reads CASSSGGLLLAGRPGGEQFF. The CDR3 DNA is TGCGCCAGCAGCTCTGGGGGCCTACTACTAGCGGGACGGCCCGGGGGTGAGCAGTTCTTC.

The chain employs TRBV5-4 and TRBJ1-1; the match to TRBD1 covers 8 bases. Per germline, CDR1 SGHNT and CDR2 YYREEE (reference sequence). Trimming at V came to 3 bases and at J to 5 bases, leaving 15 bases not matched to a gene. This CDR3 is built from 17 residues. The CDR3 coding sequence is TGTGCCAGCAGCTCCCTTCGGGCAGGGGGCGGCAAGACTGAAGCTTTCTTT. The encoded protein is CASSSLRAGGGKTEAFF.

The genes are TRBV7-8 and TRBJ2-7; 9 bases are a match to TRBD1. The length of the CDR3 is 16 residues. With 4 bases clipped from V and 4 bases from J, the junction kept 11 bases outside the gene matches. Germline loops: CDR1 SGHVS, CDR2 FQNEAQ. The chain's CDR3 is CASSSPDRGRFYEQYF. The DNA of the CDR3 is TGTGCCAGCAGCTCCCCGGACAGGGGCCGATTTTACGAGCAGTACTTC.

The chain has TRBV18 and TRBJ2-2, with D possibly TRBD1 on 5 matching bases. Germline V gene lookup returns CDR1 KGHSH and CDR2 LQKENI. This CDR3 has 14 amino acids. Trimming cost V 2 bases and J 4 bases, with 8 bases left between them. The CDR3 loop reads CASSPRTSTGELFF. The CDR3 DNA follows: TGTGCCAGCTCACCAAGGACAAGCACCGGGGAGCTGTTTTTT.

DNA of the CDR3: TGCGCCAGCAGCTTGGGGGTGGGAGGCTCCTACAATGAGCAGTTCTTC. Amino acid sequence: CASSLGVGGSYNEQFF. V gene TRBV5-1 combines with J gene TRBJ2-1; D is perhaps TRBD2 (6 bases). Germline values: CDR1 SGHRS, CDR2 YFSETQ. The V end was cut by 0 bases, the J end by 0 bases, with 10 bases between. This CDR3 comprises 16 residues.

J is TRBJ1-1 and V is TRBV5-1, with 10 bases lining up with TRBD1. The CDR3 covers 12 residues. Germline assignment: CDR1 SGHRS and CDR2 YFSETQ. With V trimmed by 9 bases and J by 5 bases, 4 bases remained unmatched. The CDR3 protein is CATRQGATEAFF. The CDR3 DNA reads TGCGCCACTAGACAGGGGGCAACTGAAGCTTTCTTT.

This chain connects TRBV27 to TRBJ1-4, with a possible D match to TRBD1 (6 bases). The CDR3 is made up of 15 amino acids. Deletions cut 6 bases from V and 3 bases from J, with 14 bases between. Germline values: CDR1 MNHEY, CDR2 SMNVEV (reference sequence). The DNA of the CDR3 is TGTGCCAGCAGAGGACCCGGGACACCTAATGAAAAACTGTTTTTT. Translating gives CASRGPGTPNEKLFF.

In this sample, this clone turned up a few times. The chain uses TRBV27 and TRBJ2-7; D might be TRBD1 (6 bases). The CDR3 consists of 16 residues. Germline loops: CDR1 MNHEY, CDR2 SMNVEV (reference sequence). V lost 3 bases and J lost 5, with 20 bases in between. CDR3 in amino acids: CASSFVGAGEGHEQYF. CDR3 in DNA: TGTGCCAGCAGTTTCGTGGGGGCAGGGGAAGGCCACGAGCAGTACTTC.